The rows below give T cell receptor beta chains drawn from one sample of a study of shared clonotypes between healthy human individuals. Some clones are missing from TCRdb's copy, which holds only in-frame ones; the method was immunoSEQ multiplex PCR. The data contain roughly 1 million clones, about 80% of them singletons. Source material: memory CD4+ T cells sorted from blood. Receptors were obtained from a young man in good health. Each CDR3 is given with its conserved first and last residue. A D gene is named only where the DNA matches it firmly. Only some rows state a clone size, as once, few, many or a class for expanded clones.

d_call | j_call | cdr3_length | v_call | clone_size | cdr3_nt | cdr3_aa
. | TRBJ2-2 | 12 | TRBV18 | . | TGTGCCAGCTCACCCGGATACGGGGAGCTGTTTTTT | CASSPGYGELFF
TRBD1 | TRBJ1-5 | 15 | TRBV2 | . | TGTGCCAGCACCGGAGGGACAGGAGACAATCAGCCCCAGCATTTT | CASTGGTGDNQPQHF
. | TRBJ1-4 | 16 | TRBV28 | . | TGTGCCAGCAGCTCGCGAACAGGGTTTAGGAATGAAAAACTGTTTTTT | CASSSRTGFRNEKLFF
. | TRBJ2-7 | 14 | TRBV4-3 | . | TGCGCCAGCAGCCAAGCTGGGGGGTACTACGAGCAGTACTTC | CASSQAGGYYEQYF
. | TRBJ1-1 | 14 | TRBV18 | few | TGTGCCAGCTCACCAAAGGGCCGGGCCACTGAAGCTTTCTTT | CASSPKGRATEAFF
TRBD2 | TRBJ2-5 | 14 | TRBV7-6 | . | TGTGCCAGCAGCCCTAGCGGGAGGGTAGAGACCCAGTACTTC | CASSPSGRVETQYF
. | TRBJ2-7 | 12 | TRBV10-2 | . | TGCGCCAGCGGCATACTAGTCTCCGAGCAGTACTTC | CASGILVSEQYF
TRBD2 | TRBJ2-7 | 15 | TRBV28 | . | TGTGCCAGCAGTCCTCTAGCGGGGGGGACCTACGAGCAGTACTTC | CASSPLAGGTYEQYF
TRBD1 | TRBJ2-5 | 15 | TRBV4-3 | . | TGCGCCAGCAGCCGATCCGGGACAGGGGGCCAGACCCAGTACTTC | CASSRSGTGGQTQYF
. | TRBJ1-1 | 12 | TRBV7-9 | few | TGTGCCAGCAGCTCCCAGAACACTGAAGCTTTCTTT | CASSSQNTEAFF
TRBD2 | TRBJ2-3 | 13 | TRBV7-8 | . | TGTGCCAGCAGCTCGGGACTAGCGGGCCTCCTGCATTTT | CASSSGLAGLLHF
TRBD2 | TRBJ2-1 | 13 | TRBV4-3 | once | TGCGCCAGCAGCCGTTCGACGGCGGGGGGGCAGTTCTTC | CASSRSTAGGQFF
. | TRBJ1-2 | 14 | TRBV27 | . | TGTGCCAGCAGTTTAGGTCGGACCACCGGGGGCTACACCTTC | CASSLGRTTGGYTF
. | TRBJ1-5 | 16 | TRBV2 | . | TGTGCCAGCAGTGAAAGGGGGGTGCAATCCGGTCAGCCCCAGCATTTT | CASSERGVQSGQPQHF
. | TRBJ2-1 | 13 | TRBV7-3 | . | TGTGCCAGCACCTATTACTCGGGAGATGAGCAGTTCTTC | CASTYYSGDEQFF
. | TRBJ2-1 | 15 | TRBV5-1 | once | TGCGCCAGCAGCTTGGACGGGGGCTCCTACAATGAGCAGTTCTTC | CASSLDGGSYNEQFF
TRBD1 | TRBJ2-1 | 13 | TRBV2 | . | TGTGCCAGCACGCAGGGGGCCTACAATGAGCAGTTCTTC | CASTQGAYNEQFF
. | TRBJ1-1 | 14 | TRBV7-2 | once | TGTGCCAGCAGCTTAGTAGGGGGGGGAACTGAAGCTTTCTTT | CASSLVGGGTEAFF
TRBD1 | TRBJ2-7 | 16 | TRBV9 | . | TGTGCCAGCAGCGGCAATCCGGGACAGGGCGGGTACGAGCAGTACTTC | CASSGNPGQGGYEQYF
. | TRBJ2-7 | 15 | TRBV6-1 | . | TGTGCCAGCAGAGAACGGGGACAAGGCCCCCACGAGCAGTACTTC | CASRERGQGPHEQYF
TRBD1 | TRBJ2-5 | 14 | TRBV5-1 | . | TGCGCCAGCAGCACGACAGGGGGTGTGGAGACCCAGTACTTC | CASSTTGGVETQYF
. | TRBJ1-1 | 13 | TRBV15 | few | TGTGCCACCAGCATACCGTTGAACACTGAAGCTTTCTTT | CATSIPLNTEAFF
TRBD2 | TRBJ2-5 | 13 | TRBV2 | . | TGTGCCAGCAGTGAGGGCGGGAGAGAGACCCAGTACTTC | CASSEGGRETQYF
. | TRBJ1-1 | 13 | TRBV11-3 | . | TGTGCCAGCAGCGTAGATACTAACACTGAAGCTTTCTTT | CASSVDTNTEAFF
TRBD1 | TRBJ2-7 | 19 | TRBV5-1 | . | TGCGCCAGCAGCTCGACGTACCTTCCGACAGGGAAAGATTCCTACGAGCAGTACTTC | CASSSTYLPTGKDSYEQYF
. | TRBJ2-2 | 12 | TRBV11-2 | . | TGTGCCAGCAGCTCCGTTACCGGGGAGCTGTTTTTT | CASSSVTGELFF
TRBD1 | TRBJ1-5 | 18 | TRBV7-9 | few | TGTGCCAGCAGCTTGGGGTCCCGGGGACAGGGAACGAACCAGCCCCAGCATTTT | CASSLGSRGQGTNQPQHF
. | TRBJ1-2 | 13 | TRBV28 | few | TGTGCCAGCAGTCTCTCTTCATCCTATGGCTACACCTTC | CASSLSSSYGYTF
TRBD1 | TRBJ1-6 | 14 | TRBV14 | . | TGTGCCAGCGCTGCCGGGACAGCGAATTCACCCCTCCACTTT | CASAAGTANSPLHF
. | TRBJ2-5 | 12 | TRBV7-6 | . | TGTGCCAGCAGCTCCATTGGGGAGACCCAGTACTTC | CASSSIGETQYF
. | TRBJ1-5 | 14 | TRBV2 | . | TGTGCCAGCAGTGAAGGGCCAGGCTTTCAGCCCCAGCATTTT | CASSEGPGFQPQHF
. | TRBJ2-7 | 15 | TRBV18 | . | TGTGCCAGCTCGCCTCCCATTGCCAGCTCCTACGAGCAGTACTTC | CASSPPIASSYEQYF
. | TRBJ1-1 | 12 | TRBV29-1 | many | TGCAGCGTTGTGGAGGGTGGAACTGAAGCTTTCTTT | CSVVEGGTEAFF
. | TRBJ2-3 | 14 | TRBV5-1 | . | TGCGCCAGCAGCTTGACAAAAAGCACAGATACGCAGTATTTT | CASSLTKSTDTQYF
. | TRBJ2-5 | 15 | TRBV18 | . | TGTGCCAGCTCACCAAATGCGACGCCCCAAGAGACCCAGTACTTC | CASSPNATPQETQYF
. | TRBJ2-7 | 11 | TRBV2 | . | TGTGCCAGCAGGCCTGGCTACGAGCAGTACTTC | CASRPGYEQYF
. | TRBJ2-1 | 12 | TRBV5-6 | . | TGTGCCAGCAGCCCGGGGGTGGGTGAGCAGTTCTTC | CASSPGVGEQFF
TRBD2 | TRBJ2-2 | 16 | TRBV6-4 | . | TGTGCCAGCAGTGACTCGGCTAGCGGGAACACCGGGGAGCTGTTTTTT | CASSDSASGNTGELFF
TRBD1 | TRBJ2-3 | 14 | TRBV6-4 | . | TGTGCCAGCAGTCGACAGGGACCCACAGATACGCAGTATTTT | CASSRQGPTDTQYF
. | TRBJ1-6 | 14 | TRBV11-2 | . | TGTGCCAGCAGCTTAGATCGATCAGCGGGACCCCTCCACTTT | CASSLDRSAGPLHF
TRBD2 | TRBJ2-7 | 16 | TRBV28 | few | TGTGCCAGCAGTTTAAGTAGCGGGGGCTTATCCTACGAGCAGTACTTC | CASSLSSGGLSYEQYF
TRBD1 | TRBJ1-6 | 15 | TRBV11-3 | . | TGTGCCAGCAGCTTAGACGGGACAGGGAATTCACCCCTCCACTTT | CASSLDGTGNSPLHF
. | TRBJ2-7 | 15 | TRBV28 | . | TGTGCCAGCACCCCTAGTAGGGGGGACACCTACGAGCAGTACTTC | CASTPSRGDTYEQYF
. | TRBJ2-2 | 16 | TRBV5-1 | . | TGCGCCAGCAGCCCCTCGCAGGGGATCACCACCGGGGAGCTGTTTTTT | CASSPSQGITTGELFF
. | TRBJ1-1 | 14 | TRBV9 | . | TGTGCCAGCAGCGAGAGGGTAGGGGTTACTGAAGCTTTCTTT | CASSERVGVTEAFF
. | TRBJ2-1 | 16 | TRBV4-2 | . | TGTGCCAGCAGCCAAGAACACAGGGGGGGAAGGAATGAGCAGTTCTTC | CASSQEHRGGRNEQFF
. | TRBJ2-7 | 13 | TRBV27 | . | TGTGCCAGCAGTTCAAGGGGGGCCAGAGAGCAGTACTTC | CASSSRGAREQYF
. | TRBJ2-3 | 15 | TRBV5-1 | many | TGCGCCAGCAGCTTGGGTGGGGTCCACACAGATACGCAGTATTTT | CASSLGGVHTDTQYF
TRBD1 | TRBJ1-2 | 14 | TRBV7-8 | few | TGTGCCAGCAGCCCCGGACAGGGGGCACAAGGCTACACCTTC | CASSPGQGAQGYTF
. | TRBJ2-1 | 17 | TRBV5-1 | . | TGCGCCAGCAGCCTGTCTCGGGACGGGATCCTAGGGAATGAGCAGTTCTTC | CASSLSRDGILGNEQFF
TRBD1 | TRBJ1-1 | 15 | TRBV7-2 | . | TGTGCCAGCAGCTTAATGGGACAGGGAAACACTGAAGCTTTCTTT | CASSLMGQGNTEAFF
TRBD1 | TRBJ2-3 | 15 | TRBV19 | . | TGTGCCAGTAGTGTCGCCGGGACAGGGACAGATACGCAGTATTTT | CASSVAGTGTDTQYF
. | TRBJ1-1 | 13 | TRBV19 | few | TGTGCCAGTAGTACCGCTCCGGGGACTGAAGCTTTCTTT | CASSTAPGTEAFF
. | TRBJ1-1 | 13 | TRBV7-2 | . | TGTGCCAGCAGCTTAGGGGGTATAGCTGAAGCTTTCTTT | CASSLGGIAEAFF
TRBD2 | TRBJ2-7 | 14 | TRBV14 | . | TGTGCCAGCAGCCAAGCGCCGGGAGGGCGGGTGCAGTACTTC | CASSQAPGGRVQYF
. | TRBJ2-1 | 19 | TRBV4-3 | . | TGCGCCAGCAGCCAAATAGCGGCGATTTACCTTAGCTCCTACAATGAGCAGTTCTTC | CASSQIAAIYLSSYNEQFF